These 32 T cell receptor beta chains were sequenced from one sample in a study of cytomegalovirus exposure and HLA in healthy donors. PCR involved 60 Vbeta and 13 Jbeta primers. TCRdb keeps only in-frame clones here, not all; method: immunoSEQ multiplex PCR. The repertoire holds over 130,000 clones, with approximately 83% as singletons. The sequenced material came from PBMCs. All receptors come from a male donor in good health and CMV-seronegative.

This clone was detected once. The CDR3 region is CATGQGSHEQYF. In DNA form, the CDR3 reads TGTGCCACGGGACAGGGAAGCCACGAGCAGTACTTC. V is TRBV5-4 and J is TRBJ2-7; TRBD1 aligns across 9 bases. Trimming at V came to 9 bases and at J to 5 bases, leaving 6 bases not matched to a gene. This CDR3 region has 12 residues. Per germline, CDR1 SGHNT and CDR2 YYREEE (reference sequence). The whole variable domain, filled in from reference TRBV5-4 and TRBJ2-7, reads ETGVTQSPTHLIKTRGQQVTLRCSSQSGHNTVSWYQQALGQGPQFIFQYYREEENGRGNFPPRFSGLQFPNYSSELNVNALELDDSALYLCATGQGSHEQYFGPGTRLTVT.

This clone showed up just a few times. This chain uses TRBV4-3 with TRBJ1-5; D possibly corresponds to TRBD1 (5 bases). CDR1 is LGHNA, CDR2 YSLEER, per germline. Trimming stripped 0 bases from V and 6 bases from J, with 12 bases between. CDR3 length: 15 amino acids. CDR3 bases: TGCGCCAGCAGCCAAGATCAGGGCGGGGGTCAGCCCCAGCATTTT. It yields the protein CASSQDQGGGQPQHF.

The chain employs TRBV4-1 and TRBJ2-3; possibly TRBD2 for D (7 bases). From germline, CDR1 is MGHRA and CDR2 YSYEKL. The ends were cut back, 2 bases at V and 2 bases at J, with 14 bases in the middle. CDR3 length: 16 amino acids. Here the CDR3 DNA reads TGCGCCAGCAGCCAATACGACCGGGGGGCCACAGATACGCAGTATTTT. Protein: CASSQYDRGATDTQYF.

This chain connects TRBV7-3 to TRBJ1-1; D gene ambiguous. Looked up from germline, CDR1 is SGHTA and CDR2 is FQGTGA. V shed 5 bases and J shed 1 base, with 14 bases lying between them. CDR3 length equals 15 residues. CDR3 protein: CASSLNMISNTEAFF. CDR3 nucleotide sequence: TGTGCCAGCAGCCTAAACATGATATCGAACACTGAAGCTTTCTTT.

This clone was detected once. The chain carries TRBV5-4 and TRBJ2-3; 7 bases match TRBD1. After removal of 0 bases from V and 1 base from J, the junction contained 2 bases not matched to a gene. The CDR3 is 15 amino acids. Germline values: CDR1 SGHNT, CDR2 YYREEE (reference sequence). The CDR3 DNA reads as TGTGCCAGCAGCTTGGGGGGGACAGGCACAGATACGCAGTATTTT. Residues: CASSLGGTGTDTQYF.

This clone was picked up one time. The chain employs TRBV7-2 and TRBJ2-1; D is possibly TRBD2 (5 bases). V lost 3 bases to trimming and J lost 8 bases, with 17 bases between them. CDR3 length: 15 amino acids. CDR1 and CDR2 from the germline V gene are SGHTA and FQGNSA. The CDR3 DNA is TGTGCCAGCAGCTTGTTCCGGCTAGCCGGCTATGAGCAGTTCTTC. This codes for CASSLFRLAGYEQFF.

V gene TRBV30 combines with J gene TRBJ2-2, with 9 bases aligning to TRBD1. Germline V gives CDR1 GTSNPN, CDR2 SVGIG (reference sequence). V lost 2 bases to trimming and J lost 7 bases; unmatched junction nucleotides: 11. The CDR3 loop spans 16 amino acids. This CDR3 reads CAWSPAGTGNLGELFF. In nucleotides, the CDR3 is TGTGCCTGGAGTCCCGCCGGGACAGGGAATCTCGGGGAGCTGTTTTTT.

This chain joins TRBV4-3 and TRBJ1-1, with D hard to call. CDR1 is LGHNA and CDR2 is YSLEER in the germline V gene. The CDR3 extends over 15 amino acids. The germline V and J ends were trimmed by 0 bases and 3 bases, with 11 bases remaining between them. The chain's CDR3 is CASSQDSTWDTEAFF. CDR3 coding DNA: TGCGCCAGCAGCCAAGATTCGACTTGGGACACTGAAGCTTTCTTT.

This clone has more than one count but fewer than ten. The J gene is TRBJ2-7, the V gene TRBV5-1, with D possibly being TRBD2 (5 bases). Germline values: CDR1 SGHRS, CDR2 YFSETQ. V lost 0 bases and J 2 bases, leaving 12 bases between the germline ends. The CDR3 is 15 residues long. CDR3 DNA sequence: TGCGCCAGCAGCTTGGTTTGGGCCGGGACCTACGAGCAGTACTTC. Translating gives CASSLVWAGTYEQYF.

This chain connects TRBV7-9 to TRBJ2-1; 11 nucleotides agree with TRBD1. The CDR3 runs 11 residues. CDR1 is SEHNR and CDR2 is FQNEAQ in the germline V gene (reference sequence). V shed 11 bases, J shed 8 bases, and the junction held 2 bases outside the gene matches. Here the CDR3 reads CAGQGAYEQFF. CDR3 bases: TGTGCCGGACAGGGGGCCTATGAGCAGTTCTTC.

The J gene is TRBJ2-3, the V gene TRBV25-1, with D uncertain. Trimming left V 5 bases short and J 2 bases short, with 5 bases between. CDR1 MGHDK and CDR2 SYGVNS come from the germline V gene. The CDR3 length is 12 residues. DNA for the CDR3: TGTGCCAGCAGTTTTAACACAGATACGCAGTATTTT. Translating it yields CASSFNTDTQYF.

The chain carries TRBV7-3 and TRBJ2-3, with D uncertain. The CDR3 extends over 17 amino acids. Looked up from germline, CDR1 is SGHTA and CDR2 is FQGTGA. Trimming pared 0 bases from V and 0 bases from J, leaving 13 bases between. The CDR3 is CASSLTSADISTDTQYF. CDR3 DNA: TGTGCCAGCAGCTTAACGTCTGCGGATATTAGCACAGATACGCAGTATTTT. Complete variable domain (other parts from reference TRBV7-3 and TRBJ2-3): GAGVSQTPSNKVTEKGKYVELRCDPISGHTALYWYRQSLGQGPEFLIYFQGTGAADDSGLPNDRFFAVRPEGSVSTLKIQRTERGDSAVYLCASSLTSADISTDTQYFGPGTRLTVL.

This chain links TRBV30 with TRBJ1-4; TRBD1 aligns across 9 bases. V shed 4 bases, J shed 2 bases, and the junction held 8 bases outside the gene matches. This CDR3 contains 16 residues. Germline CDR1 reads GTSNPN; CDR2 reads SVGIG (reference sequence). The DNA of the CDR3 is TGTGCCTGGAAGGGACAGGGATTTGTCACTAATGAAAAACTGTTTTTT. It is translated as CAWKGQGFVTNEKLFF.

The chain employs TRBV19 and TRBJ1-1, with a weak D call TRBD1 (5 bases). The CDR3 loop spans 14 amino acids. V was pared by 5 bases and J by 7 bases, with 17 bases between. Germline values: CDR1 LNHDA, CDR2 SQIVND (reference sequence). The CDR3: CASSYGTSTGEAFF. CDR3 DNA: TGTGCCAGTAGTTACGGGACTTCGACGGGTGAAGCTTTCTTT.

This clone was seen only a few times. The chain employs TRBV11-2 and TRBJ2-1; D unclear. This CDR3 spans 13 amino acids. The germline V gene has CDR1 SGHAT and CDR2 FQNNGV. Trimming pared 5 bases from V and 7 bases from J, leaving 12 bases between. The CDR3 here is CASSRETVNEQFF. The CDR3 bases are TGTGCCAGCAGCCGCGAGACTGTAAATGAGCAGTTCTTC. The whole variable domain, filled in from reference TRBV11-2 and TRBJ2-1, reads EAGVAQSPRYKIIEKRQSVAFWCNPISGHATLYWYQQILGQGPKLLIQFQNNGVVDDSQLPKDRFSAERLKGVDSTLKIQPAKLEDSAVYLCASSRETVNEQFFGPGTRLTVL.

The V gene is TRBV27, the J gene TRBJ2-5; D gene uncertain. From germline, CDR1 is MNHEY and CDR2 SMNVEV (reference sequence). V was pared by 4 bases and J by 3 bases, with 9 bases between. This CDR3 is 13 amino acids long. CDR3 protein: CASSSPGKETQYF. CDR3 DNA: TGTGCCAGCAGTTCCCCAGGAAAAGAGACCCAGTACTTC.

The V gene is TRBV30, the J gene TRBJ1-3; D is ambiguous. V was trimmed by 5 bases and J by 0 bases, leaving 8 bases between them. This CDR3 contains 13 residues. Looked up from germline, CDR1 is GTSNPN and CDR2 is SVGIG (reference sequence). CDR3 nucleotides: TGTGCCTGGGAGCTTAACTCTGGAAACACCATATATTTT. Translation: CAWELNSGNTIYF.

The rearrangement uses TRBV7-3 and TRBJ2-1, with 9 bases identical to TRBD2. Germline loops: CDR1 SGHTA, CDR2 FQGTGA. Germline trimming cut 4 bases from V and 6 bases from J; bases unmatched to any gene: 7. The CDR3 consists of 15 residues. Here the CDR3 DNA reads TGTGCCAGCAGCTCCCTAAGCGGGAGGCGCAATGAGCAGTTCTTC. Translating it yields CASSSLSGRRNEQFF.

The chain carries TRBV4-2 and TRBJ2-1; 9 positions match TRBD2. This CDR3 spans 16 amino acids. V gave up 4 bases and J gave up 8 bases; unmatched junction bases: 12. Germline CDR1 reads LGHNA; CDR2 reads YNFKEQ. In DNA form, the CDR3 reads TGTGCCAGCAGCCCCTCTGGGGTAGCGGGAGATTATGAGCAGTTCTTC. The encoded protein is CASSPSGVAGDYEQFF.

The CDR3 sequence: CASSLGGSDTEAFF. CDR3 bases: TGCGCCAGCAGCTTGGGGGGCTCTGACACTGAAGCTTTCTTT. V is TRBV5-1 and J is TRBJ1-1; a weak D match, TRBD1 (5 bases). Trimming removed 0 bases at V and 3 bases at J, with 9 bases between. This CDR3 comprises 14 residues. Germline CDR1 reads SGHRS; CDR2 reads YFSETQ.

The CDR3: CARSPTYSGQAFSSYNEQFF. The DNA for the CDR3 is TGTGCCAGAAGCCCTACGTACTCGGGACAGGCCTTTAGCTCCTACAATGAGCAGTTCTTC. The rearrangement links TRBV5-3 to TRBJ2-1, with 8 positions matching TRBD1. TRBV5-3 counts as an open reading frame of uncertain function. V was pared by 4 bases and J by 0 bases, with 18 bases of the junction left unmatched. CDR3 length: 20 amino acids.

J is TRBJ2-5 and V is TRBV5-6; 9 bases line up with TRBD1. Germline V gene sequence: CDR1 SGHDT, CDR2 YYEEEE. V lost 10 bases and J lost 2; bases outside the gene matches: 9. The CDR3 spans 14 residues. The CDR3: CAGGTGRRQETQYF. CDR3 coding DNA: TGTGCCGGAGGGACAGGGAGGCGGCAAGAGACCCAGTACTTC.

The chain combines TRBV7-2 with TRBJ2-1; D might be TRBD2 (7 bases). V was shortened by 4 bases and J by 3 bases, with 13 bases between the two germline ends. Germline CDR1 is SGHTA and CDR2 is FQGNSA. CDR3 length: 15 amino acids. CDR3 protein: CASSSLGGVYNEQFF. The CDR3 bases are TGTGCCAGCAGCTCTTTAGGGGGGGTCTACAATGAGCAGTTCTTC.

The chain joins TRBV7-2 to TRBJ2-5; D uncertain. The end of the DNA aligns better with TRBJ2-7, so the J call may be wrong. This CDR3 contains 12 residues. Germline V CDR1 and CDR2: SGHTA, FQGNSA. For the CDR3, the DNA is TGTGCCAGCAGCCAACGAGGATACGAGCAGTACTTC. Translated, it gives CASSQRGYEQYF.

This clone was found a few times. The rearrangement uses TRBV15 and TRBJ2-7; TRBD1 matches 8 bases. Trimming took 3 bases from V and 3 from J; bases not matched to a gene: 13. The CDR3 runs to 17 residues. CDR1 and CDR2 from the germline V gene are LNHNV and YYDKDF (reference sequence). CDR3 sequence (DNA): TGTGCCACCAGCAGTCCCGCAGGGGGCGGGTTAGGCTACGAGCAGTACTTC. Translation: CATSSPAGGGLGYEQYF.

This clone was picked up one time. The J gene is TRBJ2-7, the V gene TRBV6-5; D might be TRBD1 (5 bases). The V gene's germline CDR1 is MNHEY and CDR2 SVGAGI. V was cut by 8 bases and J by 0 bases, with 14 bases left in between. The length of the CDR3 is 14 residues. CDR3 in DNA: TGTGCCAGCGGTGGACACGCGAACTCCTACGAGCAGTACTTC. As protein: CASGGHANSYEQYF.

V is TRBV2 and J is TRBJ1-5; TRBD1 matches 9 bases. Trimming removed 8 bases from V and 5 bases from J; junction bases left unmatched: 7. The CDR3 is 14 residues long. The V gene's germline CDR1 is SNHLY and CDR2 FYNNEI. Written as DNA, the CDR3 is TGTGCCAGCTCCGGACAGGGGTGGGATCAGCCCCAGCATTTT. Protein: CASSGQGWDQPQHF.

CDR3 residues: CASSGSTSGRPNEQFF. The CDR3 nucleotides read TGCGCCAGCAGTGGGAGCACTAGCGGGAGGCCCAATGAGCAGTTCTTC. This chain connects TRBV10-1 to TRBJ2-1, with 12 nucleotides matching TRBD2. CDR3 length: 16 amino acids. Germline lookup yields CDR1 WNHNN and CDR2 SYGVQD (reference sequence). Trimming at V came to 4 bases and at J to 6 bases, leaving 7 bases not matched to a gene.

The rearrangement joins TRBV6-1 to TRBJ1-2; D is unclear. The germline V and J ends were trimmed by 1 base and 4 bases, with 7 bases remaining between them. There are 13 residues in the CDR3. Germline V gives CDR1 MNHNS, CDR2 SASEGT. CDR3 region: CASSEGLAYGYTF. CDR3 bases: TGTGCCAGCAGTGAAGGGCTGGCCTATGGCTACACCTTC.

The CDR3 DNA reads as TGTGCCAGCAGTGAAGTCCAGGGGTACCCAAATGAGCAGTTCTTC. It is translated as CASSEVQGYPNEQFF. The gene calls are TRBV2 and TRBJ2-1; D is possibly TRBD1 (6 bases). Trimming left V 1 base short and J 7 bases short, with 14 bases between. Germline V gives CDR1 SNHLY, CDR2 FYNNEI. This CDR3 has 15 amino acids.

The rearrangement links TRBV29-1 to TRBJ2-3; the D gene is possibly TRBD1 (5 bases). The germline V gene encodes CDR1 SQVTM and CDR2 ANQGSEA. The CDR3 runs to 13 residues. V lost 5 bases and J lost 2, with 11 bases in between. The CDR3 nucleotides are TGCAGCGTTATAACAGGACCCACAGATACGCAGTATTTT. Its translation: CSVITGPTDTQYF.

As DNA, the CDR3 is TGTGCCAGCAGTTTCCTCCATCTGGCGGGAGCCTACGAGCAGTACTTC. Translated: CASSFLHLAGAYEQYF. This chain uses TRBV28 with TRBJ2-7; 7 bases are a match to TRBD2. The germline V gene has CDR1 MDHEN and CDR2 SYDVKM. This CDR3 has 16 residues. V lost 3 bases to trimming and J lost 2 bases; unmatched junction nucleotides: 10.